This TCR beta chain was sequenced for a study of cytomegalovirus exposure and HLA in healthy donors. About the research overall: In terms of ancestry, the Caucasian-associated cluster contained about 81% of the roughly 360 genotyped donors.

The CDR3 runs to 16 residues. Unmatched junction bases numbered 10, after V lost 6 bases and J lost 0 bases. CDR1 and CDR2 (germline): ENHRY, SYGVKD. PCR used 60 Vbeta primers and 13 Jbeta primers. Data came from immunoSEQ multiplex PCR; TCRdb stores just in-frame clones and leaves some out. The data contain about 40,000 clones, 66% of them singletons. This clone has only a few counts. Material for sequencing was PBMCs. The chain uses TRBV10-3 and TRBJ1-1, with TRBD1 matching 7 bases. This receptor was obtained from a man aged 50 to 60 in good health and CMV-seropositive. The DNA of the CDR3 is TGTGCCATCAGGGCGGGGACAGCAACCCTGAACACTGAAGCTTTCTTT. This translates into CAIRAGTATLNTEAFF.